This T cell receptor beta chain was obtained from a study of identical twins. Study results and caveats: The abundant beta clonotypes from cord blood had fewer insertions, and memory repertoires had none of this.

Comments on this clonotype: The antigen remains unidentified.

TCRdb fed the 5' RACE reads into MiXCR, producing one record per CDR3 protein. The table includes some 1,600,000 distinct CDR3 sequences, under 35% detected once. Deletions cut 7 bases from V and 4 bases from J, with 20 bases between. Germline V gene lookup returns CDR1 SGHTA and CDR2 FQGNSA. The CDR3 has 16 amino acids. Material for sequencing was cord blood. The source of this sequence is a newborn girl in good health. The V gene is TRBV7-2, the J gene TRBJ2-1; the D gene is possibly TRBD2 (7 bases). CDR3 sequence reads: CASKIRSGTRYNEQFF. The CDR3 nucleotides are TGTGCCAGCAAGATTAGAAGCGGGACAAGATACAATGAGCAGTTCTTC.